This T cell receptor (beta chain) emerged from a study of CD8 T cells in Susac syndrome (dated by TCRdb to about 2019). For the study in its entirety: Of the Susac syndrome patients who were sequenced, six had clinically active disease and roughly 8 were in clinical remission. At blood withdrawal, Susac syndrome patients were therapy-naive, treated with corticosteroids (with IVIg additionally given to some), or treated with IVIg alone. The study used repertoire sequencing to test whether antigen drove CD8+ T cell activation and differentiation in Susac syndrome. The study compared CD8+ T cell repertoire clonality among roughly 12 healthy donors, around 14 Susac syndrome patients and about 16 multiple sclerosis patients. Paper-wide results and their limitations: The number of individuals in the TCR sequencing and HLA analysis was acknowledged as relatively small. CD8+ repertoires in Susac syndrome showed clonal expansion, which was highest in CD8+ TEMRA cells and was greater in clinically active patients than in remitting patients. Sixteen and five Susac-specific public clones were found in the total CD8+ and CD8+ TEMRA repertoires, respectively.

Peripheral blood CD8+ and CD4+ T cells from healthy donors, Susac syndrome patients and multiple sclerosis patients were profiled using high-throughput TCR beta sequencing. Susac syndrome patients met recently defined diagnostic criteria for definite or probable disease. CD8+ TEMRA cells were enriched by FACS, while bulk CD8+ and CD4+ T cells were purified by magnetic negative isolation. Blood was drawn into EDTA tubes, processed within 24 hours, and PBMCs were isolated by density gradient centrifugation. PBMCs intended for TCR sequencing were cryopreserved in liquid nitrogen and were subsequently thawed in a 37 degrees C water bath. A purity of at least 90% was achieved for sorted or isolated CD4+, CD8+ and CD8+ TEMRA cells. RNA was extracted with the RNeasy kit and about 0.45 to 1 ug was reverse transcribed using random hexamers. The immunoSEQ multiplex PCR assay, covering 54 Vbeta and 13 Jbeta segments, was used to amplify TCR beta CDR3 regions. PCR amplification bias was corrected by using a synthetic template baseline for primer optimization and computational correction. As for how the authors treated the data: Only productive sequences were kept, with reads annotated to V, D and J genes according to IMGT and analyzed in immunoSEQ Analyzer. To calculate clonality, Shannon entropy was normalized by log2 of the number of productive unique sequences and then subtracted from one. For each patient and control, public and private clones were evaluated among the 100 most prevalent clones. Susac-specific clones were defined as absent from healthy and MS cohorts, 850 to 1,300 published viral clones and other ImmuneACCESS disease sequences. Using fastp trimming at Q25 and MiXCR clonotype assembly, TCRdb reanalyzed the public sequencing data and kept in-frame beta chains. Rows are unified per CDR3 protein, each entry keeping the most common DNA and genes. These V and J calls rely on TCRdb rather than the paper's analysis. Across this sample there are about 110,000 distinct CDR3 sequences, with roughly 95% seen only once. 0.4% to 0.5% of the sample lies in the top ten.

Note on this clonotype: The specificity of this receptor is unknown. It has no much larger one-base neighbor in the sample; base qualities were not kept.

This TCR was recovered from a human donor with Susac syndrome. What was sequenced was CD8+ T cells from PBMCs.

The CDR3 loop reads CASSVVAGVHNEQFF. DNA sequence: TGTGCCAGCAGCGTAGTAGCGGGGGTACACAATGAGCAGTTCTTC. The rearranged chain carries TRBV9 and TRBJ2-1, with 9 central nucleotides matching TRBD2. Germline trimming: 0 bases from V, 5 bases from J; junction bases outside gene matches: 3. From the cysteine up to the phenylalanine, the CDR3 has a length of 15 residues. Just the 45-base CDR3 DNA is kept, in frame starting at base 1. Via the germline V gene, CDR1 is SGDLS and CDR2 YYNGEE.